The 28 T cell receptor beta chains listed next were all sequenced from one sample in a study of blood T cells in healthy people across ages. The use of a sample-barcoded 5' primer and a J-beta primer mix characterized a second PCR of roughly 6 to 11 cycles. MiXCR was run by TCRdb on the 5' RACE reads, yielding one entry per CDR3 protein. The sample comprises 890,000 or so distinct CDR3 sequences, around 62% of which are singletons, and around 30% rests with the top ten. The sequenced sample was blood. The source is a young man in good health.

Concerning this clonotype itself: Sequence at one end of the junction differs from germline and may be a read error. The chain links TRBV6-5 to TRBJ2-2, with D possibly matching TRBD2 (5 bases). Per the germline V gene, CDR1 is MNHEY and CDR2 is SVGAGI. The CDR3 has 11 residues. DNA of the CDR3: TGTGCCAGCTCTCGGGCCGGGGAGCCGTTTTTT. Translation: CASSRAGEPFF.

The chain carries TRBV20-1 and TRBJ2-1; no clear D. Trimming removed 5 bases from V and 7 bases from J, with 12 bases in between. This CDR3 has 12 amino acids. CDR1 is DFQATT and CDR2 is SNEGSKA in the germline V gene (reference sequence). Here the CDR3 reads CSAQTWANEQFF. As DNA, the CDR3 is TGCAGTGCTCAGACTTGGGCAAATGAGCAGTTCTTC.

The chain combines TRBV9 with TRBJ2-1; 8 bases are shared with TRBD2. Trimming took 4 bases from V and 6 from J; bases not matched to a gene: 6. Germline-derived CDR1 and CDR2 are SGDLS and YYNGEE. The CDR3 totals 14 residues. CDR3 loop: CASSLRTSLNEQFF. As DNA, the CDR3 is TGTGCCAGCAGCCTCAGGACTAGCCTCAATGAGCAGTTCTTC.

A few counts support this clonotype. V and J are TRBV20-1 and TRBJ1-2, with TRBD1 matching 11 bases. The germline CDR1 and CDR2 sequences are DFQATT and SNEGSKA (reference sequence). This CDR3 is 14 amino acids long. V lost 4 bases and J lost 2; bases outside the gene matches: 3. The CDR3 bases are TGCAGTGCTACCGGGACAGGGGGAAACTATGGCTACACCTTC. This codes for CSATGTGGNYGYTF.

The CDR3 region is CASSNPWASSYNEQFF. CDR3 in DNA: TGTGCCAGCAGCAACCCCTGGGCTAGCTCCTACAATGAGCAGTTCTTC. V is TRBV9 and J is TRBJ2-1; D gene unclear. Germline CDR1 and CDR2: SGDLS and YYNGEE. The CDR3 totals 16 residues. V shed 4 bases and J shed 0 bases, with 14 bases lying between them.

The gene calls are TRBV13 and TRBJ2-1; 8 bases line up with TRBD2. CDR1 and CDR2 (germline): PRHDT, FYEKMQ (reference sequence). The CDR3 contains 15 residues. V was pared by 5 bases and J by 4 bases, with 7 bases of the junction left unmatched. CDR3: CASSPLAAPYNEQFF. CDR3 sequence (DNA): TGTGCCAGCAGCCCACTAGCGGCCCCTTACAATGAGCAGTTCTTC.

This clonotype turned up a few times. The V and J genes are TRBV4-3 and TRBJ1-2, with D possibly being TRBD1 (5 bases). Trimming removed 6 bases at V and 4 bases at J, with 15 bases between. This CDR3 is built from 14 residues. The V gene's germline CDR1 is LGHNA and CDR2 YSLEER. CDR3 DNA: TGCGCCAGCAGATGGCAAGGGGACCCCTATGGCTACACCTTC. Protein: CASRWQGDPYGYTF.

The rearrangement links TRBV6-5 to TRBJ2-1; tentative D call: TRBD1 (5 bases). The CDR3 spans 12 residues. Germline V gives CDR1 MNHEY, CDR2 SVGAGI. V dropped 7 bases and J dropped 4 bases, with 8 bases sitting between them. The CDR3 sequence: CASISGYNEQFF. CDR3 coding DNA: TGTGCCAGCATTTCAGGGTACAATGAGCAGTTCTTC.

The chain's CDR3 is CATSRDPISQRGIGVQETQYF. CDR3 DNA: TGTGCCACCAGCAGAGATCCCATTAGCCAGCGGGGGATCGGGGTACAAGAGACCCAGTACTTC. J is TRBJ2-5 and V is TRBV15, with 8 bases aligning to TRBD2. The germline V gene encodes CDR1 LNHNV and CDR2 YYDKDF (reference sequence). This CDR3 contains 21 residues. The trim removed 0 bases at V and 2 bases at J, leaving 20 bases unmatched.

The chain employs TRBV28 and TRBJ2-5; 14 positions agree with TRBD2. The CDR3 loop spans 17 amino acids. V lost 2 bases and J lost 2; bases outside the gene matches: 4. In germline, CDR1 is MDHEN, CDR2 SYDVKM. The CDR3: CASSLPGLAGEQETQYF. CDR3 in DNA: TGTGCCAGCAGTTTACCGGGACTAGCGGGGGAACAAGAGACCCAGTACTTC.

CDR3 DNA sequence: TGTGCCAGCAGCGCGCAGAGGGCGGGGGGACAGTTCTTC. Its protein product is CASSAQRAGGQFF. The chain joins TRBV11-2 to TRBJ2-1; TRBD2 aligns across 8 bases. J gave up 13 bases and V 5 bases, and 10 bases lay outside the gene matches. The CDR3 extends over 13 amino acids. Germline V lookup: CDR1 SGHAT, CDR2 FQNNGV.

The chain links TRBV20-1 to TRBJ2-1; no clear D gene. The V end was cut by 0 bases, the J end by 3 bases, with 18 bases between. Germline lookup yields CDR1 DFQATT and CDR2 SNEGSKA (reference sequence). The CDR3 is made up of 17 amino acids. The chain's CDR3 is CSARDLPETGSYNEQFF. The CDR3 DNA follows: TGCAGTGCTAGAGACCTTCCCGAGACTGGAAGCTACAATGAGCAGTTCTTC.

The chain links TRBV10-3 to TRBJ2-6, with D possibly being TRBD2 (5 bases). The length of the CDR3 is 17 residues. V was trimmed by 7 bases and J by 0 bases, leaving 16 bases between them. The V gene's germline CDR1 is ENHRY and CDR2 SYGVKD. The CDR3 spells CAIMAFGGFSGANVLTF. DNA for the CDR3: TGTGCCATCATGGCTTTTGGAGGATTCTCTGGGGCCAACGTCCTGACTTTC.

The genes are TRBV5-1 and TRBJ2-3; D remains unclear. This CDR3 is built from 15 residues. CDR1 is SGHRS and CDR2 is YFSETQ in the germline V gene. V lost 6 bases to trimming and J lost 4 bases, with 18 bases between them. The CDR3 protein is CASTWNPSRSDTQYF. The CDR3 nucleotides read TGCGCCAGCACCTGGAACCCGTCCAGATCAGATACGCAGTATTTT. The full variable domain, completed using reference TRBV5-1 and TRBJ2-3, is KAGVTQTPRYLIKTRGQQVTLSCSPISGHRSVSWYQQTPGQGLQFLFEYFSETQRNKGNFPGRFSGRQFSNSRSEMNVSTLELGDSALYLCASTWNPSRSDTQYFGPGTRLTVL.

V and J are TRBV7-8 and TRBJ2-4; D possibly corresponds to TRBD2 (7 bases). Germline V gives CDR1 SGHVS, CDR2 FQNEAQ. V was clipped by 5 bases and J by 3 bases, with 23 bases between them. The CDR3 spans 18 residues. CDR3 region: CASSAKLGEGQHKNIQYF. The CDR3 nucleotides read TGTGCCAGCAGCGCTAAACTGGGGGAGGGACAACACAAAAACATTCAGTACTTC.

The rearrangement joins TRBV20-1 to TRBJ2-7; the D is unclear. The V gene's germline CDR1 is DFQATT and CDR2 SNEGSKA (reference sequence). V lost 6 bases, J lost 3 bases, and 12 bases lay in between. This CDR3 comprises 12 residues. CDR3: CSAHSRVYEQYF. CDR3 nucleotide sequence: TGCAGTGCCCACTCCCGCGTCTACGAGCAGTACTTC.

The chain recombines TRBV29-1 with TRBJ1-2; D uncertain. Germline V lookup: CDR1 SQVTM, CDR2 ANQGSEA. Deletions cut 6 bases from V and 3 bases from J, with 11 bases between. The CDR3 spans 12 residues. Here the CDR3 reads CSVAGSHYGYTF. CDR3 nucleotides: TGCAGCGTGGCCGGCAGTCACTATGGCTACACCTTC.

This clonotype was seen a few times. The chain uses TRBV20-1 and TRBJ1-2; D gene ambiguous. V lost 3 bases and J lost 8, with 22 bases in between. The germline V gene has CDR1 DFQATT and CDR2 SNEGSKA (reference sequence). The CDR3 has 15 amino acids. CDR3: CSARPLRRVSGGYTF. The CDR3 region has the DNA TGCAGTGCTAGGCCTCTTCGTCGGGTTTCAGGCGGCTACACCTTC.

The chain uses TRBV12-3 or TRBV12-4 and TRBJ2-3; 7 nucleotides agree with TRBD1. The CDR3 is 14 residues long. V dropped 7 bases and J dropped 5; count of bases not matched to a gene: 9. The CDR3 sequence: CASNHEGAEDTQYF. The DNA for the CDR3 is TGTGCCAGCAACCACGAGGGGGCTGAAGATACGCAGTATTTT.

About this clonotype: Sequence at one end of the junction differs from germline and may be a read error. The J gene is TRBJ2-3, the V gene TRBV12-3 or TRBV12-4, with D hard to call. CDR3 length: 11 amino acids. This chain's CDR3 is CASGGTDVQYF. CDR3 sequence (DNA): TGTGCCAGCGGCGGCACAGATGTGCAGTATTTC.

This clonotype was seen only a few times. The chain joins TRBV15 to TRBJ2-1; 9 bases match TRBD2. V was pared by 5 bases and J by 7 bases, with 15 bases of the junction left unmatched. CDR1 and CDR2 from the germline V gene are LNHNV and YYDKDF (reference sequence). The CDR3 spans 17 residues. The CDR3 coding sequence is TGTGCCACCAGCGACCAATTCTTTGCGGGGGGGCGGAATGAGCAGTTCTTC. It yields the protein CATSDQFFAGGRNEQFF.

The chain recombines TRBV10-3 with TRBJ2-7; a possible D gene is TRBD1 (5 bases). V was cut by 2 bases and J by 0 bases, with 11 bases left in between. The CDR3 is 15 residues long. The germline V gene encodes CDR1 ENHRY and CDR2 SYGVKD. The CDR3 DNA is TGTGCCATCAGTGAGGGGGCGACTCTCTCCTACGAGCAGTACTTC. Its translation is CAISEGATLSYEQYF.

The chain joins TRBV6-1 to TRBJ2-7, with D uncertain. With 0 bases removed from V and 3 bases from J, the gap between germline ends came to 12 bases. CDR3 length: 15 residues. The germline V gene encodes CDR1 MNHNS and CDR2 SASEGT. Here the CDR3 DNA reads TGTGCCAGCAGTGAAGCAGGGAACCCCTTCTACGAGCAGTACTTC. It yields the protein CASSEAGNPFYEQYF.

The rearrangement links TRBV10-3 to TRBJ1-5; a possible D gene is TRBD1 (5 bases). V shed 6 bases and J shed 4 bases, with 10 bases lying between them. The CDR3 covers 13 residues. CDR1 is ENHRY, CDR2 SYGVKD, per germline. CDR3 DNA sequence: TGTGCCATCAGAACCCGGGGGAATCAGCCCCAGCATTTT. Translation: CAIRTRGNQPQHF.

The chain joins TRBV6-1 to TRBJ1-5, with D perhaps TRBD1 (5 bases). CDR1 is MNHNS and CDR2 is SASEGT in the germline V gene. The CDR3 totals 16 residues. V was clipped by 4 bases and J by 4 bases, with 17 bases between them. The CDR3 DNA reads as TGTGCCAGCAGTGCGCGCAGGGAGTGGAGAAATCAGCCCCAGCATTTT. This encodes CASSARREWRNQPQHF.

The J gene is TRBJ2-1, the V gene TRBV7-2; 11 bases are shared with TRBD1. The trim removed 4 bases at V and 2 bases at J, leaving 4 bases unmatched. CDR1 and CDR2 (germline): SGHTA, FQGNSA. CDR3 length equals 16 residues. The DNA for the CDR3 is TGTGCCAGCAGCTGGGGGACAGGGGGACCCTACAATGAGCAGTTCTTC. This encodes CASSWGTGGPYNEQFF.

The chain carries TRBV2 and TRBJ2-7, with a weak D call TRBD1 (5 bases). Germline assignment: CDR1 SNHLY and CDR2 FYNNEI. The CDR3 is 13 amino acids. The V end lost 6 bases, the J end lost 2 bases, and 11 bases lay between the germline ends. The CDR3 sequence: CASSEQAAYEQYF. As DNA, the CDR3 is TGTGCCAGCAGCGAACAGGCAGCCTACGAGCAGTACTTC.

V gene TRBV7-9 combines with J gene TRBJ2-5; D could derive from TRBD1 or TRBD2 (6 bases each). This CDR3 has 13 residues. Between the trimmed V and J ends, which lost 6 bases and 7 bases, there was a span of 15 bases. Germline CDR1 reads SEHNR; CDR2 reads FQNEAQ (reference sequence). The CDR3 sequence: CASRSWGAGTQYF. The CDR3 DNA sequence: TGTGCCAGCAGGTCTTGGGGGGCTGGGACCCAGTACTTC.